This T cell receptor beta chain was obtained from a study of T cells in narcolepsy. Study information: Enrolled donors included narcolepsy type 1 or type 2 patients and healthy controls.

With respect to this clone: Its target is unknown.

The CDR3 contains 17 residues. Per germline, CDR1 MDHEN and CDR2 SYDVKM. Trimming removed 5 bases from V and 4 bases from J, with 21 bases in between. Here immunoSEQ multiplex PCR was the method, and the copy in TCRdb shows in-frame clones only, minus some. The sample lists about 24,000 clones; 60% to 75% were seen once. Overall study findings and caveats: Blood of same and different patients, but not healthy controls, reportedly held recurring autoreactive clonotypes. Some memory CD4+ repertoires had no autoreactive clone sequences. Comparing one patient's CSF and blood CD4+ clonotypes highlighted HCRT- and TRIB2-specific autoreactive clonotypes.

Sequencing input: memory (CD45RA-) CD4+ T cells from blood. J is TRBJ1-5 and V is TRBV28, with D possibly matching TRBD1 (5 bases). The clonotype comes from a human donor in good health. In DNA, the CDR3 is TGTGCCAGCAGTCCTTCCATACCCAGGGATGGAAATCAGCCCCAGCATTTT. Translating it yields CASSPSIPRDGNQPQHF.